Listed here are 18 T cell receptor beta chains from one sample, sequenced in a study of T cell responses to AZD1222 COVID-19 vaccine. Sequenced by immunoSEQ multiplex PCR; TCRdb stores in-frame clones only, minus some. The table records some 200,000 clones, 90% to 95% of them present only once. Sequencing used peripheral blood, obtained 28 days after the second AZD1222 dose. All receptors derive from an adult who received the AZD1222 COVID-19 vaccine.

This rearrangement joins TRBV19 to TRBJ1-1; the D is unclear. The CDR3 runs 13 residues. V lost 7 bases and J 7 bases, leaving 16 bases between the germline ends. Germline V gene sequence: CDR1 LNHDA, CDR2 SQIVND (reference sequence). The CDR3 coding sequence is TGTGCCAGTATATATGGTAATAGTGGTGAAGCTTTCTTT. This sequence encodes CASIYGNSGEAFF. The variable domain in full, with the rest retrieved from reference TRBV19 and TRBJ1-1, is DGGITQSPKYLFRKEGQNVTLSCEQNLNHDAMYWYRQDPGQGLRLIYYSQIVNDFQKGDIAEGYSVSREKKESFPLTVTSAQKNPTAFYLCASIYGNSGEAFFGQGTRLTVV.

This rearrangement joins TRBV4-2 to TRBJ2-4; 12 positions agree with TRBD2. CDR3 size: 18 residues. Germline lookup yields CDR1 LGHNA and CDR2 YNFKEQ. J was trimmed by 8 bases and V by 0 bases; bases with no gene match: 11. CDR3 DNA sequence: TGTGCCAGCAGCCAAGAAGGGACTAGCGGGTTCTACGGGGACATTCAGTACTTC. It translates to CASSQEGTSGFYGDIQYF.

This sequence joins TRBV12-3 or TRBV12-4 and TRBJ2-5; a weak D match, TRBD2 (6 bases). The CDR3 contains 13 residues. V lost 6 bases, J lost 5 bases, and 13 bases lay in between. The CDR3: CASSGDLRETQYF. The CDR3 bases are TGTGCCAGCAGCGGGGACTTACGGGAGACCCAGTACTTC.

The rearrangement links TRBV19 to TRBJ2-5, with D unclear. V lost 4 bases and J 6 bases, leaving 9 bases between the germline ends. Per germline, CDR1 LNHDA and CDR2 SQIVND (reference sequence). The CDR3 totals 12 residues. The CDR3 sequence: CASSTRGKTQYF. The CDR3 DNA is TGTGCCAGTAGTACCCGCGGAAAGACCCAGTACTTC. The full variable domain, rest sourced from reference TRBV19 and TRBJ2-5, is DGGITQSPKYLFRKEGQNVTLSCEQNLNHDAMYWYRQDPGQGLRLIYYSQIVNDFQKGDIAEGYSVSREKKESFPLTVTSAQKNPTAFYLCASSTRGKTQYFGPGTRLLVL.

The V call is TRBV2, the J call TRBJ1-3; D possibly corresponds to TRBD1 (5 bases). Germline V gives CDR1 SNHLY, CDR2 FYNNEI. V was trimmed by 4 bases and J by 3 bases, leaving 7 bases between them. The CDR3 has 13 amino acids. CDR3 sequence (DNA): TGTGCCAGCAGTGCAGGGATTGGAAACACCATATATTTT. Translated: CASSAGIGNTIYF.

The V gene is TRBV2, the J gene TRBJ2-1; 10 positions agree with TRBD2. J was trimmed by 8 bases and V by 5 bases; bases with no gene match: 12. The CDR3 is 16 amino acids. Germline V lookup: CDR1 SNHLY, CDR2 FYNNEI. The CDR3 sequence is CASSNTGTSAIDEQFF. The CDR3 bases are TGTGCCAGCAGTAACACCGGGACTAGCGCTATAGATGAGCAGTTCTTC. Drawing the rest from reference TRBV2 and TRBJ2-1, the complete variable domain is EPEVTQTPSHQVTQMGQEVILRCVPISNHLYFYWYRQILGQKVEFLVSFYNNEISEKSEIFDDQFSVERPDGSNFTLKIRSTKLEDSAMYFCASSNTGTSAIDEQFFGPGTRLTVL.

This CDR3 reads CASGGPGELYEQYF. Written as DNA, the CDR3 is TGTGCCAGCGGGGGTCCGGGAGAGCTTTACGAGCAGTACTTC. The chain has TRBV27 and TRBJ2-7, with D possibly being TRBD2 (6 bases). The ends were cut back, 8 bases at V and 4 bases at J, with 18 bases in the middle. Germline V CDR1 and CDR2: MNHEY, SMNVEV (reference sequence). This CDR3 has 14 residues.

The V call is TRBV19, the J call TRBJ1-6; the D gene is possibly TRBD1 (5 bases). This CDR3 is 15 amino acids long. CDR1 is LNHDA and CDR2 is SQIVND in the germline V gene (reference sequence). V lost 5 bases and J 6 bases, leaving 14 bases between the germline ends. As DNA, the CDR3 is TGTGCCAGTAGTGCGGGATGGGGCTCTAATTCACCCCTCCACTTT. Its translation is CASSAGWGSNSPLHF.

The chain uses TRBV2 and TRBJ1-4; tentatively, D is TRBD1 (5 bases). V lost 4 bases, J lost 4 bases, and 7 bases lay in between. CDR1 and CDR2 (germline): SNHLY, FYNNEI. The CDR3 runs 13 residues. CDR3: CASSVTVNEKLFF. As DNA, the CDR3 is TGTGCCAGCAGTGTGACAGTTAATGAAAAACTGTTTTTT.

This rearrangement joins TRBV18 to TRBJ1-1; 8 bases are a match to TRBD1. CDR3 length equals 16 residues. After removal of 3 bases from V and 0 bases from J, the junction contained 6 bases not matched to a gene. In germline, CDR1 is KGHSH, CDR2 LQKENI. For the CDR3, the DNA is TGTGCCAGCTCACCCGGACAGGGACTCATGAACACTGAAGCTTTCTTT. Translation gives CASSPGQGLMNTEAFF. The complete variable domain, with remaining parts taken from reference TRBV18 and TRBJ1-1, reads NAGVMQNPRHLVRRRGQEARLRCSPMKGHSHVYWYRQLPEEGLKFMVYLQKENIIDESGMPKERFSAEFPKEGPSILRIQQVVRGDSAAYFCASSPGQGLMNTEAFFGQGTRLTVV.

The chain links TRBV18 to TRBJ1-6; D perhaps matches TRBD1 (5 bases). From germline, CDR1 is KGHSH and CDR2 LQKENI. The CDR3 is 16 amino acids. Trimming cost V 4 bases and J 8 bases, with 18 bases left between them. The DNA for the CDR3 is TGTGCCAGCTCACTGGGGACCCTCATCCGGGATTCACCCCTCCACTTT. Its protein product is CASSLGTLIRDSPLHF.

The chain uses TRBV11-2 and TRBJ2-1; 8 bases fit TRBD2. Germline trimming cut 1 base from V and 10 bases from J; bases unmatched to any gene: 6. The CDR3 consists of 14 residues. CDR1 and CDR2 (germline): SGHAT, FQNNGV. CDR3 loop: CASSLGAGAGEQFF. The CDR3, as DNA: TGTGCCAGCAGCTTAGGAGCGGGAGCAGGAGAGCAGTTCTTC.

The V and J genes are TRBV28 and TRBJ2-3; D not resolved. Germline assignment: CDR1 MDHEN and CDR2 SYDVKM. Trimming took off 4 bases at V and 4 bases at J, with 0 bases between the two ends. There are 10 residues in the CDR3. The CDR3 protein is CASSSDTQYF. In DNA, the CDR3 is TGTGCCAGCAGTTCAGATACGCAGTATTTT.

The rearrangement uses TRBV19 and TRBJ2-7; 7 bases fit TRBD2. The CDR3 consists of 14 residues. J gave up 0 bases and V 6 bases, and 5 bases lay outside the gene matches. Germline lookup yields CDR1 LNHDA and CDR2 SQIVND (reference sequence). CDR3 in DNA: TGTGCCAGTAGAGGGAGGGGCAGCTCCTACGAGCAGTACTTC. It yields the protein CASRGRGSSYEQYF.

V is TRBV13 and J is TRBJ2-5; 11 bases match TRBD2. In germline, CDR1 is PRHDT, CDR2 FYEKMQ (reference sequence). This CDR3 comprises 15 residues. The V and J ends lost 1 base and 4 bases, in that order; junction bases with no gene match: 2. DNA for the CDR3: TGTGCCAGCAGCTTAGTAGCGGGGGGGACAGAGACCCAGTACTTC. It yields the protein CASSLVAGGTETQYF.

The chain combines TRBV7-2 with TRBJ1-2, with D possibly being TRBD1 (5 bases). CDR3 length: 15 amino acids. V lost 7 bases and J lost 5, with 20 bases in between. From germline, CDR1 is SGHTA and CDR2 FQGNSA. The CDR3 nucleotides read TGTGCCAGCAACCCCCCGCCCCCTTCAGGGTATGGCTACACCTTC. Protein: CASNPPPPSGYGYTF.

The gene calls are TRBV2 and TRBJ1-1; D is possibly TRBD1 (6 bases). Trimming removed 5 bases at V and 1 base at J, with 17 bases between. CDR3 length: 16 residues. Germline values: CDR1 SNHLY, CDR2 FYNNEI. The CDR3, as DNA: TGTGCCAGCAGTTATATACAGGGATGGACGAACACTGAAGCTTTCTTT. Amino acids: CASSYIQGWTNTEAFF.

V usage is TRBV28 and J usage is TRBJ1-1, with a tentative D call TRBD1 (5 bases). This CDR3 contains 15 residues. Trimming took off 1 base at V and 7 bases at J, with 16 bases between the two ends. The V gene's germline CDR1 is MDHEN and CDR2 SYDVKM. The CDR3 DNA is TGTGCCAGCAGTTTATTGGGGTCCGGGGCGAATGAAGCTTTCTTT. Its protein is CASSLLGSGANEAFF.